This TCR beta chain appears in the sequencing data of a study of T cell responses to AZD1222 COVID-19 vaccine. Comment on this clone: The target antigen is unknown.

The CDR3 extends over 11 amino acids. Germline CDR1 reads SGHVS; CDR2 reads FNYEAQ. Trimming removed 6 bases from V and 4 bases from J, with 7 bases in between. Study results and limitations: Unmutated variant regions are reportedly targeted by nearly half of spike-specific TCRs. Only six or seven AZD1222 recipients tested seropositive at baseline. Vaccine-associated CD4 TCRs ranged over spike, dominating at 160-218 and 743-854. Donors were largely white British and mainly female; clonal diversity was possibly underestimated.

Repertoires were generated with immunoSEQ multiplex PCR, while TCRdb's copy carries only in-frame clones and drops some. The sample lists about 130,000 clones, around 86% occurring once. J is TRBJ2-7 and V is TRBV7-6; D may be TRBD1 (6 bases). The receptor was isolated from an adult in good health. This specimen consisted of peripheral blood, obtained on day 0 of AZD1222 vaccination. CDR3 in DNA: TGTGCCAGCAGGACAGGATACGAGCAGTACTTC. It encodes CASRTGYEQYF.